Listed here are 10 T cell receptor beta chains from one sample, sequenced in a study of cytomegalovirus exposure and HLA in healthy donors. The study ran its PCR with 60 Vbeta and 13 Jbeta primers. Repertoires were generated with immunoSEQ multiplex PCR, while TCRdb's copy carries only in-frame clones and drops some. The sample shows roughly 200,000 clones, about 90% of them seen only once. Sequenced material: PBMCs. The origin of the receptors is a young man in good health and CMV-seronegative.

This clone was recorded only once. The J gene is TRBJ1-1, the V gene TRBV6-5; D may be TRBD1 (6 bases). Trimming removed 5 bases from V and 3 bases from J, with 16 bases in between. Looked up from germline, CDR1 is MNHEY and CDR2 is SVGAGI. The CDR3 sequence is 15 residues long. Written as DNA, the CDR3 is TGTGCCAGCAGTCGCTCAGGGGTGACGGACACTGAAGCTTTCTTT. It specifies CASSRSGVTDTEAFF.

This chain joins TRBV4-1 and TRBJ2-1, with TRBD1 matching over 8 bases. This CDR3 spans 18 amino acids. V trimming: 0 bases; J trimming: 7 bases; junction bases outside the gene matches: 14. Germline lookup yields CDR1 MGHRA and CDR2 YSYEKL. Here the CDR3 reads CASSQDPKGQGAQNEQFF. CDR3 bases: TGCGCCAGCAGCCAAGATCCCAAAGGGCAGGGGGCGCAGAATGAGCAGTTCTTC.

The rearrangement joins TRBV28 to TRBJ2-3; D unresolved. V was clipped by 0 bases and J by 0 bases, with 19 bases between them. The CDR3 totals 19 residues. Germline V CDR1 and CDR2: MDHEN, SYDVKM. In nucleotides, the CDR3 is TGTGCCAGCAGTTTATGGGCCCTGAGCGCTCTCGCCAGCACAGATACGCAGTATTTT. Translated, it gives CASSLWALSALASTDTQYF.

This clone was observed a single time. The chain has TRBV30 and TRBJ2-7, with 8 positions matching TRBD1. The germline gives CDR1 GTSNPN, CDR2 SVGIG (reference sequence). V lost 1 base to trimming and J lost 3 bases; unmatched junction nucleotides: 11. This CDR3 is 16 amino acids long. The CDR3 sequence is CAWSANRARGLYEQYF. For the CDR3, the DNA is TGTGCCTGGAGTGCGAACCGGGCCAGGGGGCTCTACGAGCAGTACTTC. Supplemented by reference TRBV30 and TRBJ2-7, the full variable domain reads SQTIHQWPATLVQPVGSPLSLECTVEGTSNPNLYWYRQAAGRGLQLLFYSVGIGQISSEVPQNLSASRPQDRQFILSSKKLLLSDSGFYLCAWSANRARGLYEQYFGPGTRLTVT.

J is TRBJ2-2 and V is TRBV4-1; D may be TRBD2 (5 bases). V shed 0 bases and J shed 3 bases, with 11 bases lying between them. The germline CDR1 and CDR2 sequences are MGHRA and YSYEKL. The CDR3 totals 16 residues. The CDR3 is CASSQDIGEYTGELFF. The CDR3 coding sequence is TGCGCCAGCAGCCAAGACATCGGGGAGTACACCGGGGAGCTGTTTTTT.

The chain carries TRBV5-8 and TRBJ2-5; perhaps TRBD2 as D (5 bases). Germline V lookup: CDR1 SGHTS, CDR2 YDEGEE. This CDR3 has 11 amino acids. V lost 4 bases to trimming and J lost 5 bases, with 6 bases between them. The CDR3 spells CASSGGETQYF. DNA of the CDR3: TGTGCCAGCAGCGGCGGGGAGACCCAGTACTTC.

V gene TRBV9 combines with J gene TRBJ2-3; maybe TRBD1 (7 bases). The CDR3 covers 18 residues. CDR1 and CDR2 from the germline V gene are SGDLS and YYNGEE. V was pared by 4 bases and J by 5 bases, with 26 bases between. CDR3 bases: TGTGCCAGCAGCCCCCCCTCAAGGGGGCGAGGAGCGGGAGATACGCAGTATTTT. As protein: CASSPPSRGRGAGDTQYF. The entire variable domain, with the rest obtained from reference TRBV9 and TRBJ2-3, is as follows: DSGVTQTPKHLITATGQRVTLRCSPRSGDLSVYWYQQSLDQGLQFLIQYYNGEERAKGNILERFSAQQFPDLHSELNLSSLELGDSALYFCASSPPSRGRGAGDTQYFGPGTRLTVL.

The sample holds one count of this clone. The CDR3 is CASIFRSGSPGELFF. CDR3 sequence (DNA): TGTGCCAGCATTTTTAGATCCGGGTCCCCCGGGGAGCTGTTTTTT. This rearrangement joins TRBV2 to TRBJ2-2; D call uncertain. Trimming took off 7 bases at V and 6 bases at J, with 18 bases between the two ends. This CDR3 spans 15 amino acids. CDR1 and CDR2 (germline): SNHLY, FYNNEI.

This clone occurred a few times. V is TRBV7-9 and J is TRBJ1-1; no firm D call. This CDR3 is built from 13 residues. Germline CDR1 is SEHNR and CDR2 is FQNEAQ (reference sequence). V was pared by 5 bases and J by 3 bases, with 10 bases between. The CDR3 region has the DNA TGTGCCAGCAGCGAAGCCGGGGACACTGAAGCTTTCTTT. Translation: CASSEAGDTEAFF.

The chain recombines TRBV11-2 with TRBJ1-5; TRBD1 matches at 10 bases. The CDR3 contains 16 residues. Germline V gives CDR1 SGHAT, CDR2 FQNNGV. Trimming cost V 5 bases and J 1 base; bases outside gene matches: 5. In DNA form, the CDR3 reads TGTGCCAGCAGCGGCGACAGGGGGCTAAGCAATCAGCCCCAGCATTTT. This sequence encodes CASSGDRGLSNQPQHF.